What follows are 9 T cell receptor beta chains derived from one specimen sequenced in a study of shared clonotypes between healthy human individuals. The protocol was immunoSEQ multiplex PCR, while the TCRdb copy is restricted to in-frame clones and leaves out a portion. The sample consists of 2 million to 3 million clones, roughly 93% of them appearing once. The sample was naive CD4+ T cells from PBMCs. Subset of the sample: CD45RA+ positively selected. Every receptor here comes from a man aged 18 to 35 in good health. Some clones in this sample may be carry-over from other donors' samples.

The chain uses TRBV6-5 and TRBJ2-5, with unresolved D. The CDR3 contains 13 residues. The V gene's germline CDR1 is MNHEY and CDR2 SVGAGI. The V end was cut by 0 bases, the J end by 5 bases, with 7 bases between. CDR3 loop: CASSYSVWETQYF. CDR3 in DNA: TGTGCCAGCAGTTACTCGGTCTGGGAGACCCAGTACTTC.

The CDR3 reads CASRYGPISGNTIYF. As DNA, the CDR3 is TGCGCCAGCAGGTACGGACCTATCTCTGGAAACACCATATATTTT. The genes are TRBV5-1 and TRBJ1-3; no clear D. The CDR3 totals 15 residues. CDR1 and CDR2 from the germline V gene are SGHRS and YFSETQ. The V end lost 5 bases, the J end lost 0 bases, and 12 bases lay between the germline ends.

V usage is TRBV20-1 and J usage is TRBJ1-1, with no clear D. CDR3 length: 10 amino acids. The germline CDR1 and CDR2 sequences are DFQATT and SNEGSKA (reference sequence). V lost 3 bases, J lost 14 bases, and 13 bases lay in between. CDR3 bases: TGCAGTGCTAGCATTCAAACGGGGTTCTTT. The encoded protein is CSASIQTGFF.

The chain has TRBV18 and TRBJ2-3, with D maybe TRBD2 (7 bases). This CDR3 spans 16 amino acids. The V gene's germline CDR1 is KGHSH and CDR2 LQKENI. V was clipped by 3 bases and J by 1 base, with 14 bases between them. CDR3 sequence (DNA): TGTGCCAGCTCACCCGCTCAGGGGAGGGGCACAGATACGCAGTATTTT. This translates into CASSPAQGRGTDTQYF.

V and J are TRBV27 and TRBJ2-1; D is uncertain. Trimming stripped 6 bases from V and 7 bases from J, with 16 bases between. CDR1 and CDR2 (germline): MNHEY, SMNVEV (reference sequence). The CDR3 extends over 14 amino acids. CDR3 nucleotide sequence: TGTGCCAGCAGACTATCTAGGCCGTCAAATGAGCAGTTCTTC. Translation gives CASRLSRPSNEQFF.

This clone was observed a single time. This CDR3 reads CASSIWDRSEKLFF. CDR3 nucleotide sequence: TGTGCCAGTAGTATTTGGGACAGAAGCGAAAAACTGTTTTTT. This chain joins TRBV19 and TRBJ1-4; 7 positions agree with TRBD1. There are 14 residues in the CDR3. CDR1 LNHDA and CDR2 SQIVND come from the germline V gene (reference sequence). J was trimmed by 8 bases and V by 3 bases; bases with no gene match: 6.

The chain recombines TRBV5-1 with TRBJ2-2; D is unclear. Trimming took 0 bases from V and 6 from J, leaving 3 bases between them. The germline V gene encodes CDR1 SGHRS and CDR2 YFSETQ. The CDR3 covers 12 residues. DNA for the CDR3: TGCGCCAGCAGCTTGGAGGCCGGGGAGCTGTTTTTT. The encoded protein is CASSLEAGELFF.

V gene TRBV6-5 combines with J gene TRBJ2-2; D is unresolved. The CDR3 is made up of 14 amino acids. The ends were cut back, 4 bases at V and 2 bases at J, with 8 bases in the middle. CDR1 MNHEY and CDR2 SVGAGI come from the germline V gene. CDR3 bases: TGTGCCAGCAGTTTGCGGCTTAACACCGGGGAGCTGTTTTTT. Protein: CASSLRLNTGELFF.

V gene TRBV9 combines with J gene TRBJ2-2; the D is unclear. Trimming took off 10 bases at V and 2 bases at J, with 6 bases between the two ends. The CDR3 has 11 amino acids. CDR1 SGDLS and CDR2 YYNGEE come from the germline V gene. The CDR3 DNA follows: TGTGCCCCCCCCAACACCGGGGAGCTGTTTTTT. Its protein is CAPPNTGELFF.